This T cell receptor (beta chain) was sequenced during a study of CD4+ T cells in melanoma. Here immunoSEQ multiplex PCR was the method, and the copy in TCRdb shows in-frame clones only, minus some. The data hold tens of thousands of clones, with roughly 80% observed a single time. This clone was found once. The antigen is undetermined. V was shortened by 4 bases and J by 1 base, with 11 bases between the two germline ends. The CDR3 has 15 residues. Germline V lookup: CDR1 MRHNA, CDR2 SNTAGT. General study points: CD8+ T cell, macrophage and B cell function reportedly correlated with neoantigen-specific CD4+ T cells. Diverse differentiation states were reported for melanoma neoantigen-specific CD4+ T cells.

Sequenced sample: cells from a culture (not recorded whether cultured in vitro). This sequence originates from a human donor with melanoma. The chain links TRBV6-4 to TRBJ2-1; D call uncertain. The CDR3 region is CASSVELGSYNEQFF. The CDR3 bases are TGTGCCAGCAGTGTAGAGTTAGGGTCCTACAATGAGCAGTTCTTC.